This T cell receptor beta chain was observed in a study of blood T cell repertoires in COVID-19. Per the study methods: Reference gene primer amplification in the assay estimated nucleated cell counts. The table came from immunoSEQ multiplex PCR; TCRdb's copy has only in-frame clones and leaves some out. The DNA gave D and trimming, while V, J and clone size come from that table. The data show about 210,000 clones, approximately 80% seen once. Ages ranged from 18 to 89 years, with residence in more than 20 US areas. Participant-given clinical history determined each cohort assignment. Germline trimming cut 5 bases from V and 4 bases from J; bases unmatched to any gene: 6. The length of the CDR3 is 14 residues. From germline, CDR1 is MNHEY and CDR2 SMNVEV (reference sequence).

Sequencing was performed on PBMCs or T cells enriched from blood (not recorded which). The source is a young man with acute COVID-19. The chain links TRBV27 to TRBJ1-2, with 8 nucleotides matching TRBD1. The CDR3 region has the DNA TGTGCCAGCAGTCCAGGACAGGGAGGCTATGGCTACACCTTC. It is translated as CASSPGQGGYGYTF.